These 26 T cell receptor beta chains share one sample of origin, sequenced in a study of identical twins. Using its own MiXCR run on the 5' RACE reads, TCRdb lists one record per CDR3 protein. The sample holds approximately 550,000 distinct CDR3 sequences, 20% to 25% seen once. The sample was also reused in another study, on yellow fever vaccine responses in identical twins.

Sequencing input: CD4+ T cells sorted from blood. The receptors originated from a young woman in good health.

This clonotype has just a few counts. The CDR3 here is CAIRPSGGIQETQYF. CDR3 DNA sequence: TGTGCCATCAGACCTAGCGGGGGGATTCAAGAGACCCAGTACTTC. The genes are TRBV10-3 and TRBJ2-5, with TRBD2 identical over 11 bases. Germline V gene sequence: CDR1 ENHRY, CDR2 SYGVKD. The V segment lost 6 bases and the J segment 2 bases; nucleotides outside the gene matches: 5. The CDR3 contains 15 residues.

This clonotype appeared a few times. The CDR3 DNA reads as TGTGCCAGCAGTGAGGTCTATAATTCACCCCTCCACTTT. Its protein product is CASSEVYNSPLHF. The J gene is TRBJ1-6, the V gene TRBV2; D uncertain. Germline CDR1 SNHLY, CDR2 FYNNEI. CDR3 length equals 13 residues. V was trimmed by 3 bases and J by 3 bases, leaving 3 bases between them.

This chain connects TRBV19 to TRBJ2-7; tentative D call: TRBD2 (6 bases). The V gene lost 5 bases and the J gene lost 2 bases, with 19 bases spanning the gap. This CDR3 spans 16 amino acids. Germline CDR1 LNHDA, CDR2 SQIVND (reference sequence). For the CDR3, the DNA is TGTGCCAGTAGTCCCCCCGGGACTGCAGGCACCTACGAGCAGTACTTC. Its protein product is CASSPPGTAGTYEQYF.

This clonotype was picked up a small number of times. The chain combines TRBV20-1 with TRBJ2-3; no clear D. The CDR3 extends over 14 amino acids. The V gene's germline CDR1 is DFQATT and CDR2 SNEGSKA (reference sequence). V lost 0 bases, J lost 0 bases, and 7 bases lay in between. CDR3 DNA sequence: TGCAGTGCTAGAGATGCGACTAGCACAGATACGCAGTATTTT. It specifies CSARDATSTDTQYF.

This clonotype has ten or more counts. The rearrangement joins TRBV10-3 to TRBJ2-2; D is undetermined. The CDR3 extends over 15 amino acids. V lost 4 bases to trimming and J lost 1 base, with 10 bases between them. The germline V gene has CDR1 ENHRY and CDR2 SYGVKD. The CDR3 bases are TGTGCCATCAGTGCAAGGGAAAAGAACACCGGGGAGCTGTTTTTT. Amino acids: CAISAREKNTGELFF.

V gene TRBV25-1 combines with J gene TRBJ2-7; D gene ambiguous. This CDR3 region has 13 residues. Trimming stripped 3 bases from V and 3 bases from J, with 9 bases between. Germline-derived CDR1 and CDR2 are MGHDK and SYGVNS. CDR3 coding DNA: TGTGCCAGCAGTGAGAATAAGGGCTACGAGCAGTACTTC. Protein: CASSENKGYEQYF.

CDR3 protein: CGTGRATGELFF. The CDR3 DNA follows: TGTGGGACAGGGAGGGCGACCGGGGAGCTGTTTTTT. This rearrangement joins TRBV7-2 to TRBJ2-2, with D possibly matching TRBD1 (8 bases). The CDR3 covers 12 residues. CDR1 and CDR2 from the germline V gene are SGHTA and FQGNSA. The whole variable domain, filled in from reference TRBV7-2 and TRBJ2-2, reads GAGVSQSPSNKVTEKGKDVELRCDPISGHTALYWYRQSLGQGLEFLIYFQGNSAPDKSGLPSDRFSAERTGGSVSTLTIQRTQQEDSAVYLCGTGRATGELFFGEGSRLTVL.

This clonotype was detected only a few times. The rearrangement uses TRBV24-1 and TRBJ2-1; D is unresolved. Germline CDR1 and CDR2: KGHDR and SFDVKD. Trimming removed 4 bases at V and 2 bases at J, with 11 bases between. This CDR3 has 15 amino acids. The CDR3 coding sequence is TGTGCCACCAGTGAGGGTAGGGTGCCCTACAATGAGCAGTTCTTC. It specifies CATSEGRVPYNEQFF.

The sample holds a few counts of this clonotype. This rearrangement joins TRBV20-1 to TRBJ2-7, with 9 bases fitting TRBD2. From germline, CDR1 is DFQATT and CDR2 SNEGSKA (reference sequence). This CDR3 is 11 amino acids long. V gave up 2 bases and J gave up 10 bases; unmatched junction bases: 3. The DNA for the CDR3 is TGCAGTGCTAGATCGCTAGCGGGACAGTACTTC. It specifies CSARSLAGQYF.

This clonotype was seen more than once but under ten times. The rearrangement uses TRBV3-1 and TRBJ2-3, with 7 bases identical to TRBD2. This CDR3 is built from 17 residues. Germline V gives CDR1 LGHDT, CDR2 YNNKEL (reference sequence). V lost 0 bases, J lost 0 bases, and 6 bases stayed unmatched. CDR3 in DNA: TGTGCCAGCAGCCAAGAAACTCAAGCGGGAAGCACAGATACGCAGTATTTT. Its protein product is CASSQETQAGSTDTQYF.

The chain couples TRBV5-1 to TRBJ2-7; a weak D match, TRBD1 (7 bases). The CDR3 sequence is 14 residues long. Looked up from germline, CDR1 is SGHRS and CDR2 is YFSETQ. Trimming took off 1 base at V and 4 bases at J, with 12 bases between the two ends. CDR3 nucleotide sequence: TGCGCCAGCAGCTTGTGGTCAGGGGGGTACGAGCAGTACTTC. As protein: CASSLWSGGYEQYF.

This clonotype was seen many times. Germline is not matched at one junction end, which may reflect a read error. The chain is built from TRBV5-1 and TRBJ2-5; no firm D call. The CDR3 runs to 11 residues. Germline lookup yields CDR1 SGHRS and CDR2 YFSETQ. The CDR3 sequence: CASSYQETQYF. The CDR3 DNA follows: TGTGCCAGCAGCTACCAAGAGACCCAGTACTTC.

J is TRBJ2-1 and V is TRBV12-3 or TRBV12-4; no reliable D call. The CDR3 extends over 12 amino acids. Trimming cost V 6 bases and J 9 bases, with 12 bases left between them. The CDR3 is CASSPRSSEQFF. CDR3 in DNA: TGTGCCAGCAGCCCTAGGAGTTCTGAGCAGTTCTTC.

The chain couples TRBV7-9 to TRBJ2-7; 9 nucleotides match TRBD2. The CDR3 has 15 residues. Unmatched junction bases numbered 5, after V lost 2 bases and J lost 3 bases. Germline V gene data show CDR1 as SEHNR and CDR2 as FQNEAQ (reference sequence). The CDR3 DNA is TGTGCCAGCAGCTTAAACGGACTAGCGAACTACGAGCAGTACTTC. Encoded protein: CASSLNGLANYEQYF.

This rearrangement joins TRBV12-3 or TRBV12-4 to TRBJ1-6, with D possibly matching TRBD1 (6 bases). Trimming cost V 6 bases and J 13 bases, with 13 bases left between them. The CDR3 has 12 residues. The CDR3 sequence: CASRYQQGPLHF. The CDR3 nucleotides are TGTGCCAGCAGATACCAACAGGGCCCCCTCCACTTT.

The chain joins TRBV15 to TRBJ1-1; D is uncertain. The germline CDR1 and CDR2 sequences are LNHNV and YYDKDF (reference sequence). V was clipped by 1 base and J by 3 bases, with 21 bases between them. CDR3 size: 18 residues. The CDR3 DNA reads as TGTGCCACCAGCAGAGTTGGCCCTCTTGGAAACTTTGACACTGAAGCTTTCTTT. Translation: CATSRVGPLGNFDTEAFF.

The chain carries TRBV15 and TRBJ2-4; 8 bases fit TRBD1. Unmatched junction bases numbered 10, after V lost 1 base and J lost 2 bases. Germline assignment: CDR1 LNHNV and CDR2 YYDKDF (reference sequence). The CDR3 consists of 18 residues. The CDR3 nucleotides are TGTGCCACCAGCAGAGCCGTTCCCCGGACAGGGACCAAAAACATTCAGTACTTC. The encoded protein is CATSRAVPRTGTKNIQYF. Full variable domain (remainder filled in from reference TRBV15 and TRBJ2-4): DAMVIQNPRYQVTQFGKPVTLSCSQTLNHNVMYWYQQKSSQAPKLLFHYYDKDFNNEADTPDNFQSRRPNTSFCFLDIRSPGLGDTAMYLCATSRAVPRTGTKNIQYFGAGTRLSVL.

This clonotype was observed a handful of times. The rearrangement joins TRBV12-3 or TRBV12-4 to TRBJ1-1, with 7 bases fitting TRBD1. This CDR3 has 14 amino acids. V dropped 7 bases and J dropped 1; count of bases not matched to a gene: 6. The DNA for the CDR3 is TGTGCCAGCACCTTAGGGGGCTGGAACACTGAAGCTTTCTTT. It translates to CASTLGGWNTEAFF.

There are a few counts of this clonotype. The genes are TRBV20-1 and TRBJ1-2; 7 nucleotides line up with TRBD1. The CDR3 runs to 12 residues. The V gene end was trimmed by 5 bases and the J gene end by 6 bases; junction bases not matched to a gene: 6. CDR1 is DFQATT and CDR2 is SNEGSKA in the germline V gene (reference sequence). The CDR3 nucleotides read TGCAGTGCTCCAGACAGGGAGAATGGCTACACCTTC. Its translation is CSAPDRENGYTF.

This clonotype occurred a few times. The V call is TRBV12-3 or TRBV12-4, the J call TRBJ1-2, with unresolved D. Trimming removed 5 bases at V and 8 bases at J, with 12 bases between. The CDR3 sequence is 12 residues long. Here the CDR3 reads CASSPASGGYTF. The CDR3 DNA follows: TGTGCCAGCAGTCCTGCCTCGGGGGGCTACACCTTC.

The rearrangement links TRBV18 to TRBJ2-1, with unresolved D. Trimming cost V 2 bases and J 6 bases, with 11 bases left between them. The CDR3 length is 14 residues. CDR1 is KGHSH and CDR2 is LQKENI in the germline V gene. The CDR3 loop reads CASSPSIFGNEQFF. The CDR3, as DNA: TGTGCCAGCTCACCATCCATTTTCGGCAATGAGCAGTTCTTC.

In its sample, this clonotype was seen a few times. CDR3 sequence reads: CASSLIPRQVPTDTQYF. In nucleotides, the CDR3 is TGCGCCAGCAGCTTGATACCGCGCCAGGTCCCCACAGATACGCAGTATTTT. The chain joins TRBV5-1 to TRBJ2-3; D is ambiguous. The CDR3 runs to 17 residues. In germline, CDR1 is SGHRS, CDR2 YFSETQ. The V end lost 1 base, the J end lost 2 bases, and 17 bases lay between the germline ends.

This clonotype was counted only a few times. This chain links TRBV11-2 with TRBJ1-3; TRBD1 might be the D (5 bases). Looked up from germline, CDR1 is SGHAT and CDR2 is FQNNGV. CDR3 length equals 19 residues. Trimming took 3 bases from V and 4 from J, leaving 25 bases between them. CDR3 in DNA: TGTGCCAGCAGCTTCAGGCGGGGGAATTTCAACCTCTCGGGAAACACCATATATTTT. Translation: CASSFRRGNFNLSGNTIYF.

This chain connects TRBV6-5 to TRBJ2-3, with 9 bases fitting TRBD2. This CDR3 has 16 amino acids. J was trimmed by 6 bases and V by 2 bases; bases with no gene match: 9. Germline CDR1 reads MNHEY; CDR2 reads SVGAGI. This chain's CDR3 is CASSYGTSRTTDTQYF. Here the CDR3 DNA reads TGTGCCAGCAGTTACGGGACTAGCCGAACCACGGATACGCAGTATTTT.

This clonotype was detected only once. This rearrangement joins TRBV12-3 or TRBV12-4 to TRBJ2-7; 8 bases are shared with TRBD1. V shed 1 base and J 6 bases; nucleotides not matched to a gene: 2. The CDR3 is made up of 13 amino acids. The DNA for the CDR3 is TGTGCCAGCAGTTTAGTACAGGGGGGCGAGCAGTACGTC. Amino acid sequence: CASSLVQGGEQYV.

The rearrangement uses TRBV7-2 and TRBJ2-5; D is unclear. The CDR3 is 14 residues long. The V and J ends lost 2 bases and 2 bases respectively, with 9 bases between them. Germline CDR1 SGHTA, CDR2 FQGNSA. The CDR3 nucleotides are TGTGCCAGCAGCTTAAAGACCGGACAAGAGACCCAGTACTTC. It encodes CASSLKTGQETQYF. Combining the CDR3 with reference TRBV7-2 and TRBJ2-5 gives the whole variable domain GAGVSQSPSNKVTEKGKDVELRCDPISGHTALYWYRQSLGQGLEFLIYFQGNSAPDKSGLPSDRFSAERTGGSVSTLTIQRTQQEDSAVYLCASSLKTGQETQYFGPGTRLLVL.